The clone carrying this T cell receptor (beta chain) was observed once. What it binds is unknown. This specimen comes from a study of T cell responses to AZD1222 COVID-19 vaccine. For the study at large: Pooling was applied to second doses at about 4 or about 12 weeks.

Clones were read by immunoSEQ multiplex PCR, and TCRdb kept only the in-frame ones, dropping some. The data contain some 150,000 clones, 88% of them singletons. General observations from the study: Nearly half of spike-specific TCRs reportedly target variant regions that are unmutated in the B.1.351 and B.1.1.7 variants. Two doses of AZD1222 preceded a rise in Spike-specific TCR breadth and depth. Recipients of AZD1222 seropositive at baseline numbered only five or six.

CDR3 length: 13 amino acids. The germline CDR1 and CDR2 sequences are SGHTA and FQGTGA. Trimming cost V 5 bases and J 3 bases, with 10 bases left between them. This rearrangement joins TRBV7-3 to TRBJ1-1; D is unclear. This TCR derives from an adult in good health. Sequenced here: peripheral blood, sampled on day 0 of AZD1222 vaccination. The CDR3 bases are TGTGCCAGCAGCCGCGGGGTGGACACTGAAGCTTTCTTT. The encoded protein is CASSRGVDTEAFF.